A single sample is the source of the 26 T cell receptor beta chains below, sequenced in a study of blood T cell repertoires in COVID-19. Assay: immunoSEQ multiplex PCR; the TCRdb copy retains only in-frame clones and omits some. The table has almost 70,000 clones, roughly 87% seen once. The sample taken for sequencing was peripheral blood. The receptors were sampled from a woman between 50 and 59 years old with active COVID-19.

The chain is built from TRBV4-2 and TRBJ1-1, with TRBD1 matching over 7 bases. The V gene end was trimmed by 3 bases and the J gene end by 2 bases; junction bases not matched to a gene: 15. Germline CDR1 is LGHNA and CDR2 is YNFKEQ. This CDR3 contains 18 residues. The CDR3 coding sequence is TGTGCCAGCAGCCAGCACGGGACAGTCCGGCTAATCAACACTGAAGCTTTCTTT. Amino acids: CASSQHGTVRLINTEAFF.

The chain couples TRBV27 to TRBJ1-5, with TRBD1 matching over 8 bases. Germline V lookup: CDR1 MNHEY, CDR2 SMNVEV (reference sequence). The CDR3 has 12 residues. With V trimmed by 11 bases and J by 6 bases, 6 bases remained unmatched. The CDR3 DNA is TGTGCCGGAGACAGGGGCGGTCAGCCCCAGCATTTT. It specifies CAGDRGGQPQHF.

The rearrangement joins TRBV28 to TRBJ2-1; 9 bases are a match to TRBD2. CDR1 MDHEN and CDR2 SYDVKM come from the germline V gene. J lost 2 bases, V lost 7 bases, and 6 bases had no gene match. This CDR3 has 15 amino acids. CDR3 protein: CASTRREGTYNEQFF. In DNA, the CDR3 is TGTGCCAGCACTCGGCGGGAGGGCACCTACAATGAGCAGTTCTTC.

The chain links TRBV2 to TRBJ1-3, with D uncertain. Germline-derived CDR1 and CDR2 are SNHLY and FYNNEI. Trimming took off 3 bases at V and 3 bases at J, with 15 bases between the two ends. The CDR3 length is 16 residues. Here the CDR3 reads CASSENRVLIGNTIYF. The CDR3 DNA reads TGTGCCAGCAGTGAGAACAGAGTTTTGATTGGAAACACCATATATTTT. Filled out from reference TRBV2 and TRBJ1-3, the complete variable domain reads EPEVTQTPSHQVTQMGQEVILRCVPISNHLYFYWYRQILGQKVEFLVSFYNNEISEKSEIFDDQFSVERPDGSNFTLKIRSTKLEDSAMYFCASSENRVLIGNTIYFGEGSWLTVV.

This sequence joins TRBV10-3 and TRBJ2-1; weak D call: TRBD1 (5 bases). The CDR3 length is 15 residues. Between the trimmed V and J ends, which lost 6 bases and 4 bases, there was a span of 16 bases. Germline assignment: CDR1 ENHRY and CDR2 SYGVKD. Here the CDR3 reads CAIRLVRTTYNEQFF. The CDR3, as DNA: TGTGCCATCAGACTCGTCAGGACAACGTACAATGAGCAGTTCTTC.

The rearrangement links TRBV5-4 to TRBJ2-1; 9 bases are shared with TRBD1. The CDR3 is 16 amino acids. Germline CDR1 is SGHNT and CDR2 is YYREEE (reference sequence). V dropped 3 bases and J dropped 0; count of bases not matched to a gene: 4. The CDR3 coding sequence is TGTGCCAGCAGCTGGGGGACAGGGAGCTCCTACAATGAGCAGTTCTTC. Protein: CASSWGTGSSYNEQFF.

The CDR3 region has the DNA TGTGCCAGCAGCCTACCAACAGGGAGACGGGCCAATGAGCAGTTCTTC. Amino acids: CASSLPTGRRANEQFF. V usage is TRBV14 and J usage is TRBJ2-1, with D maybe TRBD1 (6 bases). Germline V CDR1 and CDR2: SGHDN, FVKESK. Deletions cut 4 bases from V and 6 bases from J, with 19 bases between. The CDR3 loop spans 16 amino acids. The complete variable domain, with remaining parts taken from reference TRBV14 and TRBJ2-1, reads EAGVTQFPSHSVIEKGQTVTLRCDPISGHDNLYWYRRVMGKEIKFLLHFVKESKQDESGMPNNRFLAERTGGTYSTLKVQPAELEDSGVYFCASSLPTGRRANEQFFGPGTRLTVL.

The chain recombines TRBV5-1 with TRBJ2-1; TRBD2 agrees at 11 bases. Germline CDR1 SGHRS, CDR2 YFSETQ. The V and J ends lost 4 bases and 3 bases, in that order; junction bases with no gene match: 6. This CDR3 is 16 amino acids long. CDR3 sequence: CASSTSGTSGYNEQFF. CDR3 bases: TGCGCCAGCAGCACTTCCGGGACTAGCGGCTACAATGAGCAGTTCTTC.

The chain has TRBV9 and TRBJ1-2; possible D gene TRBD1, 5 bases. Trimming stripped 0 bases from V and 5 bases from J, with 11 bases between. This CDR3 spans 14 amino acids. Germline V gene lookup returns CDR1 SGDLS and CDR2 YYNGEE. The CDR3 nucleotides are TGTGCCAGCAGCGTAGATGGCAGGGTATATGGCTACACCTTC. It yields the protein CASSVDGRVYGYTF.

V and J are TRBV3-1 (or the pseudogene TRBV3-2) and TRBJ1-2; possible D gene TRBD1, 5 bases. CDR3 length: 15 residues. Germline V gene sequence: CDR1 LGHDT, CDR2 YNNKEL (reference sequence). Trimming removed 1 base from V and 4 bases from J, with 13 bases in between. The CDR3 spells CASSQVWGGAYGYTF. The CDR3 coding sequence is TGTGCCAGCAGCCAAGTCTGGGGAGGGGCCTATGGCTACACCTTC.

The gene calls are TRBV6-5 and TRBJ2-3; 9 bases are a match to TRBD2. CDR1 and CDR2 (germline): MNHEY, SVGAGI. CDR3 size: 15 residues. The trim removed 6 bases at V and 3 bases at J, leaving 7 bases unmatched. The CDR3 sequence: CASRDAGGKTDTQYF. The CDR3, as DNA: TGTGCCAGCAGAGACGCGGGGGGGAAAACAGATACGCAGTATTTT.

This clone has only one observation. This chain links TRBV27 with TRBJ2-7; perhaps TRBD2 as D (6 bases). The CDR3 sequence is 14 residues long. Germline CDR1 and CDR2: MNHEY and SMNVEV (reference sequence). Trimming stripped 6 bases from V and 7 bases from J, with 19 bases between. DNA of the CDR3: TGTGCCAGCAGATACGGCGGGAACTACGGGGAGCAGTACTTC. Amino acids: CASRYGGNYGEQYF.

The rearrangement links TRBV2 to TRBJ2-5; TRBD1 matches at 8 bases. The V gene's germline CDR1 is SNHLY and CDR2 FYNNEI. The CDR3 sequence is 15 residues long. J was trimmed by 5 bases and V by 6 bases; bases with no gene match: 11. CDR3 coding DNA: TGTGCCAGCAGGGGGGGATACCGGGACAGGGAGACCCAGTACTTC. Its translation: CASRGGYRDRETQYF.

V usage is TRBV7-6 and J usage is TRBJ1-2, with 7 bases fitting TRBD1. The CDR3 totals 15 residues. Germline values: CDR1 SGHVS, CDR2 FNYEAQ. Trimming cost V 5 bases and J 2 bases; bases outside gene matches: 8. The DNA for the CDR3 is TGTGCCAGCAGCCCCCGACAGGGAACCAACTATGGCTACACCTTC. Translated: CASSPRQGTNYGYTF.

The chain combines TRBV19 with TRBJ2-4; 11 bases line up with TRBD2. The germline CDR1 and CDR2 sequences are LNHDA and SQIVND (reference sequence). The J segment lost 2 bases and the V segment lost 3 bases, leaving 12 bases of the junction unmatched. The CDR3 is made up of 19 amino acids. The CDR3 is CASSIGLAGGDGTKNIQYF. In DNA, the CDR3 is TGTGCCAGTAGTATTGGGCTAGCGGGAGGAGACGGTACCAAAAACATTCAGTACTTC. The full variable domain, rest sourced from reference TRBV19 and TRBJ2-4, is DGGITQSPKYLFRKEGQNVTLSCEQNLNHDAMYWYRQDPGQGLRLIYYSQIVNDFQKGDIAEGYSVSREKKESFPLTVTSAQKNPTAFYLCASSIGLAGGDGTKNIQYFGAGTRLSVL.

The chain links TRBV21-1 to TRBJ2-7; TRBD1 is the table's D call, not checked against the DNA. TRBV21-1 counts as a pseudogene. The CDR3 loop spans 18 amino acids. CDR3 DNA: TGTGCCAGCAGCAAAGGTGAGGACAGGGGGCCCGGTGAGCGCGAGCAGTACTTC. It translates to CASSKGEDRGPGEREQYF.

This sequence joins TRBV7-8 and TRBJ2-5; 7 nucleotides align to TRBD2. Trimming cost V 2 bases and J 4 bases; bases outside gene matches: 7. Germline CDR1 is SGHVS and CDR2 is FQNEAQ. The CDR3 has 15 residues. In DNA, the CDR3 is TGTGCCAGCAGCTTAATAGGGACTACCGGAGAGACCCAGTACTTC. It specifies CASSLIGTTGETQYF. The complete variable domain, with remaining parts taken from reference TRBV7-8 and TRBJ2-5, reads GAGVSQSPRYKVAKRGQDVALRCDPISGHVSLFWYQQALGQGPEFLTYFQNEAQLDKSGLPSDRFFAERPEGSVSTLKIQRTQQEDSAVYLCASSLIGTTGETQYFGPGTRLLVL.

The chain carries TRBV3-1 (or the pseudogene TRBV3-2) and TRBJ1-1; D remains unclear. This CDR3 is built from 14 residues. Germline V gene lookup returns CDR1 LGHDT and CDR2 YNNKEL (reference sequence). V was cut by 0 bases and J by 4 bases, with 9 bases left in between. Here the CDR3 reads CASSQDPRGTEAFF. The DNA of the CDR3 is TGTGCCAGCAGCCAAGATCCTCGGGGCACTGAAGCTTTCTTT.

The chain is built from TRBV10-2 and TRBJ1-2; tentatively, D is TRBD1 (6 bases). Trimming removed 6 bases from V and 4 bases from J, with 12 bases in between. The CDR3 runs to 13 residues. Looked up from germline, CDR1 is WSHSY and CDR2 is SAAADI. DNA for the CDR3: TGCGCCAGCAGCACCCGGGACATCTATGGCTACACCTTC. Amino acid sequence: CASSTRDIYGYTF.

The chain employs TRBV6-5 and TRBJ1-1, with D possibly matching TRBD1 (5 bases). The CDR3 contains 13 residues. Germline CDR1 and CDR2: MNHEY and SVGAGI. The V gene lost 4 bases and the J gene lost 10 bases, with 16 bases spanning the gap. CDR3: CASSSIGGGGAFF. The CDR3 bases are TGTGCCAGCAGTTCGATCGGGGGTGGAGGAGCTTTCTTT.

V and J are TRBV3-1 (or the pseudogene TRBV3-2) and TRBJ2-6; TRBD2 might be the D (6 bases). In germline, CDR1 is LGHDT, CDR2 YNNKEL (reference sequence). The CDR3 consists of 17 residues. V was cut by 4 bases and J by 2 bases, with 15 bases left in between. CDR3 nucleotides: TGTGCCAGCAGCCGCCGCTCCGGGAGTGCTGGGGCCAACGTCCTGACTTTC. This encodes CASSRRSGSAGANVLTF.

The rearrangement uses TRBV27 and TRBJ2-7, with 8 bases identical to TRBD1. The ends lost 0 bases at V and 5 bases at J; junction bases unmatched: 3. Germline V gene data show CDR1 as MNHEY and CDR2 as SMNVEV (reference sequence). CDR3 size: 14 residues. For the CDR3, the DNA is TGTGCCAGCAGTTTATCCCGGACAGGGAACGAGCAGTACTTC. This translates into CASSLSRTGNEQYF.

The chain couples TRBV6-5 to TRBJ1-6; the match to TRBD1 covers 7 bases. J gave up 10 bases and V 7 bases, and 13 bases lay outside the gene matches. The CDR3 is 15 amino acids. Germline loops: CDR1 MNHEY, CDR2 SVGAGI. The DNA of the CDR3 is TGTGCCAGCACCCAACCCGACAGGGTTTGGTCACCCCTCCACTTT. Encoded protein: CASTQPDRVWSPLHF.

This chain connects TRBV10-3 to TRBJ1-2, with 8 bases matching TRBD1. Trimming cost V 2 bases and J 8 bases; bases outside gene matches: 7. This CDR3 region has 14 residues. Per the germline V gene, CDR1 is ENHRY and CDR2 is SYGVKD. The CDR3 sequence is CAISETQGAVGYTF. DNA for the CDR3: TGTGCCATCAGTGAGACCCAGGGGGCGGTCGGCTACACCTTC.

This clone has only a few counts. The V call is TRBV10-3, the J call TRBJ2-6; D not certain. The CDR3 totals 15 residues. Germline V gene lookup returns CDR1 ENHRY and CDR2 SYGVKD. The V and J ends lost 0 bases and 2 bases respectively, with 5 bases between them. The CDR3 DNA follows: TGTGCCATCAGTGAGTCTACAACTGGGGCCAACGTCCTGACTTTC. It specifies CAISESTTGANVLTF.

The gene calls are TRBV19 and TRBJ1-4, with D uncertain. V gave up 3 bases and J gave up 8 bases, with 7 bases separating them. Germline V gives CDR1 LNHDA, CDR2 SQIVND (reference sequence). CDR3 length equals 12 residues. The CDR3: CASSITAEKLFF. CDR3 coding DNA: TGTGCCAGTAGTATTACAGCCGAAAAACTGTTTTTT. Complete variable domain (other parts from reference TRBV19 and TRBJ1-4): DGGITQSPKYLFRKEGQNVTLSCEQNLNHDAMYWYRQDPGQGLRLIYYSQIVNDFQKGDIAEGYSVSREKKESFPLTVTSAQKNPTAFYLCASSITAEKLFFGSGTQLSVL.